These T cell receptor beta chains were read from a single sample in a study of glioma-infiltrating T cells. TCRdb re-called the multiplex PCR reads through MiXCR, storing one row per CDR3 protein. This table has around 190,000 distinct CDR3 sequences, about 46% appearing once. The sample taken for sequencing was glioma tissue, nonneoplastic brain tissue, or PBMCs (not recorded which). These receptors all come from a human donor with low-grade glioma or glioblastoma, undergoing nonglioma brain surgery, or in good health (not recorded which). CDR3s include the opening cysteine and the closing phenylalanine or tryptophan. A D gene is named only where the DNA matches it firmly. Some rows have no size entry. The others give once, few or many, or a class for an expanded clone.

V: TRBV29-1; size: many; D: TRBD1; J: TRBJ2-1; CDR3: CSVAGGWGNEQFF; DNA: TGCAGCGTTGCAGGGGGCTGGGGCAATGAGCAGTTCTTC
V: TRBV6-1; size: many; D: TRBD2; J: TRBJ2-4; CDR3: CASSADQTSGIQYF; DNA: TGTGCCAGCTCCGCGGACCAGACTAGCGGGATTCAGTACTTC
V: TRBV29-1; size: .; D: .; J: TRBJ2-7; CDR3: CSVGDWSSYEHYF; DNA: TGCAGCGTTGGCGACTGGAGCTCCTACGAGCACTACTTC
V: TRBV28; size: .; D: .; J: TRBJ1-1; CDR3: CASSLVKGGTEAFF; DNA: TGTGCCAGCAGTTTAGTCAAGGGTGGGACTGAAGCTTTCTTT
V: TRBV20-1; size: many; D: .; J: TRBJ2-5; CDR3: CSLPGSGETQYF; DNA: TGCAGCCTTCCGGGCTCCGGAGAGACCCAGTACTTC
V: TRBV7-2; size: many; D: TRBD1; J: TRBJ2-5; CDR3: CASSLDRGRETQYF; DNA: TGTGCCAGCAGCCTGGACAGGGGGCGGGAGACCCAGTACTTC
V: TRBV18; size: once; D: .; J: TRBJ2-7; CDR3: CASSPRGAYEQYF; DNA: TGTGCCAGCTCACCGCGGGGAGCCTACGAGCAGTACTTC
V: TRBV10-3; size: few; D: TRBD1; J: TRBJ1-5; CDR3: CAIGTGDLNQPQHF; DNA: TGTGCCATAGGGACAGGGGATCTCAATCAGCCCCAGCATTTT
V: TRBV6-1; size: .; D: .; J: TRBJ2-4; CDR3: CASSLGVYGGAPLAKNIQYF; DNA: TGCGCCAGCAGCTTGGGAGTATATGGGGGCGCCCCGCTAGCCAAAAACATTCAGTACTTC
V: TRBV6-1; size: few; D: .; J: TRBJ2-7; CDR3: CASSERRPPYEQYF; DNA: TGTGCCAGCAGTGAGCGGCGGCCGCCCTACGAGCAGTACTTC
V: TRBV19; size: .; D: TRBD1; J: TRBJ1-2; CDR3: CASSIGQGNRYTF; DNA: TGTGCCAGTAGTATCGGACAGGGAAATCGCTACACCTTC
V: TRBV4-2; size: many; D: TRBD1; J: TRBJ1-5; CDR3: CASSPGTGGQPQHF; DNA: TGTGCCAGCAGCCCAGGGACAGGGGGTCAGCCCCAGCATTTT
V: TRBV19; size: few; D: .; J: TRBJ1-3; CDR3: CASSIILRGSSGNTIYF; DNA: TGTGCCAGTAGTATAATTCTACGGGGGTCCTCTGGAAACACCATATATTTT
V: TRBV15; size: many; D: .; J: TRBJ2-5; CDR3: CATSEQFEETQYF; DNA: TGTGCCACCAGTGAACAGTTCGAAGAGACCCAGTACTTC
V: TRBV29-1; size: few; D: .; J: TRBJ2-1; CDR3: CSVGYEGEQFF; DNA: TGCAGCGTTGGATACGAGGGTGAGCAGTTCTTC
V: TRBV2; size: few; D: .; J: TRBJ1-2; CDR3: CASSDPSSTGYTF; DNA: TGTGCCAGCAGTGACCCCTCCAGTACTGGCTACACCTTC
V: TRBV19; size: .; D: TRBD1; J: TRBJ1-4; CDR3: CASSKDRTNEKLFF; DNA: TGTGCCAGTAGTAAGGACAGGACGAATGAAAAACTGTTTTTT
V: TRBV29-1; size: few; D: .; J: TRBJ2-5; CDR3: CSVEGSSETQYF; DNA: TGCAGCGTTGAAGGTAGCTCGGAGACCCAGTACTTC
V: TRBV2; size: few; D: .; J: TRBJ2-1; CDR3: CASSLSRNEQLF; DNA: TGTGCCAGCAGCCTAAGCCGCAATGAGCAGCTCTTC
V: TRBV7-9; size: many; D: .; J: TRBJ2-5; CDR3: CASSIRTSIETQYF; DNA: TGTGCCAGCAGCATACGGACAAGTATAGAGACCCAGTACTTC
V: TRBV28; size: many; D: .; J: TRBJ2-1; CDR3: CASKTGGADEQFF; DNA: TGTGCCAGCAAAACAGGGGGGGCGGATGAGCAGTTCTTC
V: TRBV6-1; size: many; D: TRBD1; J: TRBJ2-5; CDR3: CASTMGQGKETQYF; DNA: TGTGCCAGCACGATGGGACAGGGTAAAGAGACCCAGTACTTC
V: TRBV27; size: many; D: .; J: TRBJ1-2; CDR3: CASTINRAGYTF; DNA: TGTGCCAGCACCATAAACAGGGCCGGCTACACCTTC